Following are 20 T cell receptor beta chains from one sample sequenced in a study of blood T cell repertoires in COVID-19. TCRdb's table, derived via immunoSEQ multiplex PCR, lists solely in-frame clones and lacks some. The table records around 150,000 clones, approximately 80% of them present only once. The material sequenced was peripheral blood. The receptors were sampled from a woman aged 40 to 50 with COVID-19, enrolled during active disease.

This chain uses TRBV6-5 with TRBJ2-5; 10 bases are a match to TRBD1. CDR3 length equals 14 residues. From germline, CDR1 is MNHEY and CDR2 SVGAGI. V shed 4 bases, J shed 5 bases, and the junction held 4 bases outside the gene matches. The CDR3 region is CASSSGQGSETQYF. The CDR3 nucleotides are TGTGCCAGCAGTTCGGGACAGGGGAGTGAGACCCAGTACTTC.

This clone was seen once. The genes are TRBV6-5 and TRBJ1-6; weak D call: TRBD1 (5 bases). Germline V gene sequence: CDR1 MNHEY, CDR2 SVGAGI. This CDR3 is built from 14 residues. The V gene lost 10 bases and the J gene lost 0 bases, with 10 bases spanning the gap. This CDR3 is CAIRQSSYNSPLHF. The CDR3 bases are TGTGCCATACGACAGAGCTCCTATAATTCACCCCTCCACTTT.

The table lists this clone with a count of one. V usage is TRBV28 and J usage is TRBJ2-3, with D maybe TRBD2 (6 bases). The length of the CDR3 is 15 residues. Trimming left V 5 bases short and J 2 bases short, with 14 bases between. Germline-derived CDR1 and CDR2 are MDHEN and SYDVKM. The CDR3 reads CASSPRLEDTDTQYF. The CDR3 bases are TGTGCCAGCAGTCCTCGACTAGAGGACACAGATACGCAGTATTTT.

The chain has TRBV6-1 and TRBJ2-1; 7 nucleotides line up with TRBD1. This CDR3 has 16 residues. The ends lost 4 bases at V and 4 bases at J; junction bases unmatched: 10. The V gene's germline CDR1 is MNHNS and CDR2 SASEGT. The CDR3 here is CASSGYPGTAYNEQFF. DNA for the CDR3: TGTGCCAGCAGTGGATACCCCGGGACAGCTTACAATGAGCAGTTCTTC.

The chain joins TRBV7-9 to TRBJ1-1; D not resolved. Per the germline V gene, CDR1 is SEHNR and CDR2 is FQNEAQ (reference sequence). Trimming left V 2 bases short and J 5 bases short, with 9 bases between. There are 13 residues in the CDR3. CDR3 nucleotide sequence: TGTGCCAGCAGCTTACATGGCTGGACTGAAGCTTTCTTT. This gives the protein CASSLHGWTEAFF.

This rearrangement joins TRBV29-1 to TRBJ1-1, with D possibly being TRBD1 (5 bases). CDR3 length equals 14 residues. In germline, CDR1 is SQVTM, CDR2 ANQGSEA. V was shortened by 4 bases and J by 0 bases, with 12 bases between the two germline ends. The DNA for the CDR3 is TGCAGCGTTGTGGGGGGACTTTTGAACACTGAAGCTTTCTTT. This sequence encodes CSVVGGLLNTEAFF. The full variable domain, with the rest looked up from reference TRBV29-1 and TRBJ1-1, is SAVISQKPSRDICQRGTSLTIQCQVDSQVTMMFWYRQQPGQSLTLIATANQGSEATYESGFVIDKFPISRPNLTFSTLTVSNMSPEDSSIYLCSVVGGLLNTEAFFGQGTRLTVV.

This clone has only one observation. The chain is built from TRBV13 and TRBJ2-5; TRBD2 agrees at 8 bases. CDR1 is PRHDT, CDR2 FYEKMQ, per germline (reference sequence). Losses at the gene ends were 3 bases for V and 4 bases for J; bases not matched to a gene: 10. The CDR3 consists of 16 residues. For the CDR3, the DNA is TGTGCCAGCAGCTTCGGGGGGGCCGGGATCGGAGAGACCCAGTACTTC. Translated: CASSFGGAGIGETQYF.

This rearrangement joins TRBV11-2 to TRBJ1-2; no definite D call. This CDR3 spans 13 amino acids. Germline loops: CDR1 SGHAT, CDR2 FQNNGV. Trimming stripped 2 bases from V and 3 bases from J, with 7 bases between. The CDR3 region has the DNA TGTGCCAGCAGCTTAAGCCGGGACTATGGCTACACCTTC. Translated: CASSLSRDYGYTF.

This clone has a handful of counts. The chain is built from TRBV2 and TRBJ2-7; D is uncertain. There are 12 residues in the CDR3. Germline CDR1 is SNHLY and CDR2 is FYNNEI. Trimming removed 7 bases at V and 2 bases at J, with 9 bases between. The CDR3 spells CASKYTAYEQYV. Written as DNA, the CDR3 is TGTGCCAGCAAATACACCGCCTACGAGCAGTACGTC.

This clone was detected a few times. The chain has TRBV29-1 and TRBJ2-7; TRBD1 aligns across 9 bases. From germline, CDR1 is SQVTM and CDR2 ANQGSEA. V lost 4 bases and J lost 3; bases outside the gene matches: 10. This CDR3 has 15 residues. As DNA, the CDR3 is TGCAGCGTTGTATTTCGGGACAGGGTTGGCTACGAGCAGTACTTC. Residues: CSVVFRDRVGYEQYF.

The genes are TRBV11-3 and TRBJ2-1; weak D call: TRBD1 (5 bases). The V and J ends lost 0 bases and 7 bases respectively, with 13 bases between them. This CDR3 region has 15 residues. The germline V gene has CDR1 SGHNT and CDR2 YENEEA. CDR3 sequence: CASSLDGAQRNEQFF. CDR3 nucleotide sequence: TGTGCCAGCAGCTTAGATGGGGCGCAGAGGAATGAGCAGTTCTTC.

The CDR3 DNA reads as TGTGCCAGCAGTGAAGCGCTCAGGGGAGAGGGGAATGAAAAACTGTTTTTT. It specifies CASSEALRGEGNEKLFF. This chain links TRBV6-1 with TRBJ1-4; tentative D call: TRBD1 (6 bases). The CDR3 covers 17 residues. Germline V lookup: CDR1 MNHNS, CDR2 SASEGT. V dropped 0 bases and J dropped 5 bases, with 16 bases sitting between them.

The chain has TRBV19 and TRBJ2-3; D perhaps matches TRBD1 (6 bases). This CDR3 region has 14 residues. The V and J ends lost 4 bases and 6 bases respectively, with 14 bases between them. Germline CDR1 and CDR2: LNHDA and SQIVND (reference sequence). The chain's CDR3 is CASSSRQAQDTQYF. The CDR3 bases are TGTGCCAGTAGTAGTAGACAGGCTCAGGATACGCAGTATTTT.

In this sample, this clone turned up once. The V gene is TRBV28, the J gene TRBJ2-5; 7 nucleotides line up with TRBD2. V shed 8 bases and J 6 bases; nucleotides not matched to a gene: 6. The V gene's germline CDR1 is MDHEN and CDR2 SYDVKM. The CDR3 has 12 amino acids. The CDR3 nucleotides are TGTGCCAGCCTGAGCGGGAAGAAGACCCAGTACTTC. Translated, it gives CASLSGKKTQYF.

The chain carries TRBV7-9 and TRBJ1-3, with D unclear. Germline V gene sequence: CDR1 SEHNR, CDR2 FQNEAQ (reference sequence). The CDR3 is made up of 15 amino acids. Deletions cut 3 bases from V and 4 bases from J, with 13 bases between. The CDR3 is CASSFGQPGGNTIYF. CDR3 nucleotides: TGTGCCAGCAGCTTCGGGCAGCCGGGGGGAAACACCATATATTTT.

V gene TRBV29-1 combines with J gene TRBJ1-2; a possible D gene is TRBD1 (6 bases). This CDR3 contains 13 residues. The germline V gene encodes CDR1 SQVTM and CDR2 ANQGSEA. Trimming stripped 3 bases from V and 7 bases from J, with 15 bases between. Here the CDR3 DNA reads TGCAGCGTTGACGCCACAGGGTTGGGTGGCTACACCTTC. Protein sequence: CSVDATGLGGYTF.

J is TRBJ2-5 and V is TRBV3-1 (or the pseudogene TRBV3-2), with D possibly being TRBD2 (7 bases). Germline-derived CDR1 and CDR2 are LGHDT and YNNKEL (reference sequence). V gave up 4 bases and J gave up 2 bases, with 20 bases separating them. The CDR3 has 17 residues. The CDR3 DNA sequence: TGTGCCAGCAGCCGGCCCTCTTTTGGGAGGGGGCAAGAGACCCAGTACTTC. Its protein is CASSRPSFGRGQETQYF.

V and J are TRBV5-1 and TRBJ1-3; 9 bases map to TRBD1. Trimming removed 3 bases from V and 2 bases from J; junction bases left unmatched: 12. The CDR3 runs 18 residues. The germline CDR1 and CDR2 sequences are SGHRS and YFSETQ. The CDR3 region has the DNA TGCGCCAGCAGCTCTAAGGGGGGGACAGGGCCGCCTGGAAACACCATATATTTT. It translates to CASSSKGGTGPPGNTIYF.

This chain links TRBV30 with TRBJ2-1; D not resolved. V was trimmed by 3 bases and J by 4 bases, leaving 13 bases between them. CDR3 size: 14 residues. In germline, CDR1 is GTSNPN, CDR2 SVGIG (reference sequence). This chain's CDR3 is CAWRESSLYNEQFF. The CDR3 nucleotides read TGTGCCTGGAGGGAGAGTTCTCTGTACAATGAGCAGTTCTTC.

The genes are TRBV5-6 and TRBJ1-2; D gene unclear. Trimming pared 0 bases from V and 4 bases from J, leaving 16 bases between. Looked up from germline, CDR1 is SGHDT and CDR2 is YYEEEE. The CDR3 totals 16 residues. CDR3 DNA sequence: TGTGCCAGCAGCTTGGGAGGTGCGTTGGCCATCTATGGCTACACCTTC. Protein product: CASSLGGALAIYGYTF.